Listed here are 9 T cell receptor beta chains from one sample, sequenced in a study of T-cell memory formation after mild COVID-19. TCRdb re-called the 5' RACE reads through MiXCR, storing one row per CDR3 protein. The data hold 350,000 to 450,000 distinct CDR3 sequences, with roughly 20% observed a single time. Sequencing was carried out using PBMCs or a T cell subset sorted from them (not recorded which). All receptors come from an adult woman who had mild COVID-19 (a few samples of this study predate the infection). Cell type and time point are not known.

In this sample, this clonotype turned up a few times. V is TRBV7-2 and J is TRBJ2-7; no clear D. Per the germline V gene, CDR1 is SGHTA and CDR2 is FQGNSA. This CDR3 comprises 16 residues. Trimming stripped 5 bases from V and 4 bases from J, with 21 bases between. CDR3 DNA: TGTGCCAGCAGCCCCTCGTGGATCCCCAGTCGATACGAGCAGTACTTC. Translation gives CASSPSWIPSRYEQYF.

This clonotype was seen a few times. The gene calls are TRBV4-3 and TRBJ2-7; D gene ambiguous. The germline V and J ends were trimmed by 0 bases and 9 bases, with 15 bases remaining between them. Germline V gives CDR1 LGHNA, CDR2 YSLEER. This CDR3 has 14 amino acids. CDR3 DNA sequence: TGCGCCAGCAGCCAAGATCATCACACTTTTGGGCAGTACTTC. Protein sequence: CASSQDHHTFGQYF.

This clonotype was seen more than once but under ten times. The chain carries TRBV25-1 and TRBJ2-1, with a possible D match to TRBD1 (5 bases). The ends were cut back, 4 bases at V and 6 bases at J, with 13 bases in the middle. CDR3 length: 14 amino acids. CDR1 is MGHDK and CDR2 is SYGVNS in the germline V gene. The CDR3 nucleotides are TGTGCCAGCAGTGGCTCAGGGTGGATCAATGAGCAGTTCTTC. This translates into CASSGSGWINEQFF.

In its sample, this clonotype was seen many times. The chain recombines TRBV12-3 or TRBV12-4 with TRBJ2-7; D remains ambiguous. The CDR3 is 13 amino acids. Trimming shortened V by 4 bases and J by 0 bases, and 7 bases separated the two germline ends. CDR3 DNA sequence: TGTGCCAGCAGTTCCTCCTCCTCCTACGAGCAGTACTTC. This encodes CASSSSSSYEQYF.

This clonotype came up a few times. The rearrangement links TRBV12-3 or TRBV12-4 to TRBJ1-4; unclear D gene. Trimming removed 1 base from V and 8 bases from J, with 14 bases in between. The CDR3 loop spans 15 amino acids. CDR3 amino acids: CASSLVKEPPEKLFF. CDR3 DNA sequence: TGTGCCAGCAGTTTAGTTAAAGAGCCCCCCGAAAAACTGTTTTTT.

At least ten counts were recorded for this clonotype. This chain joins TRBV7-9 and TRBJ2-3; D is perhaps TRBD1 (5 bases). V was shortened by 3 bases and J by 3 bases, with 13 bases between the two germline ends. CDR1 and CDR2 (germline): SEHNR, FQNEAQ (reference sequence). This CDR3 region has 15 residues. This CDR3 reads CASSLWIRATDTQYF. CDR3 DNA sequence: TGTGCCAGCAGCTTGTGGATCAGGGCGACAGATACGCAGTATTTT.

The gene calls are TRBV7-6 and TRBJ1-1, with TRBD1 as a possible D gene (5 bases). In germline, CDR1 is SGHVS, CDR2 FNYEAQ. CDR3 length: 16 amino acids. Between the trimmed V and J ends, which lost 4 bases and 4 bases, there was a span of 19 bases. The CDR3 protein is CASSSGRVGQGTEAFF. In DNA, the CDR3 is TGTGCCAGCAGCTCCGGCAGGGTTGGGCAGGGCACTGAAGCTTTCTTT.

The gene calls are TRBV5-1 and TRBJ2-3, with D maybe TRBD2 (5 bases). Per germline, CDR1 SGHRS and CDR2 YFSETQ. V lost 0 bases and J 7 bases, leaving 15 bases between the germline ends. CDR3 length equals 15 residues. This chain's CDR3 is CASSLEAGIGNTQYF. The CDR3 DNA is TGCGCCAGCAGCTTGGAGGCCGGGATCGGAAATACGCAGTATTTT.

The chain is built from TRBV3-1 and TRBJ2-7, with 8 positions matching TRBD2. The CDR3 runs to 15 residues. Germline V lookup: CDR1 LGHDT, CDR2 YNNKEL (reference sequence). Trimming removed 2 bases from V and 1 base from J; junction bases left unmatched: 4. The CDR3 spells CASSQMRGRSYEQYF. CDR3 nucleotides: TGTGCCAGCAGCCAAATGCGCGGGAGGTCCTACGAGCAGTACTTC.